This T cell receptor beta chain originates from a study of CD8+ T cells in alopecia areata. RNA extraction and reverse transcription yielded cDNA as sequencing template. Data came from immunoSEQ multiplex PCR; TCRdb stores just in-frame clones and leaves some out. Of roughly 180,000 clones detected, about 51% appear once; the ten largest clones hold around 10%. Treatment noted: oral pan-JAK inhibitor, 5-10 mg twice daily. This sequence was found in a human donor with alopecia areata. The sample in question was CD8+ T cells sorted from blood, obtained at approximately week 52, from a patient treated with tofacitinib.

The CDR3 DNA follows: TGTGCCAGCAGCTTGGTTGGAGGGTTAGACACCGGGGAGCTGTTTTTT. This translates into CASSLVGGLDTGELFF. This chain connects TRBV5-6 to TRBJ2-2; tentative D call: TRBD2 (6 bases). CDR1 is SGHDT, CDR2 YYEEEE, per germline. Trimming cost V 0 bases and J 3 bases, with 12 bases left between them. The CDR3 totals 16 residues.